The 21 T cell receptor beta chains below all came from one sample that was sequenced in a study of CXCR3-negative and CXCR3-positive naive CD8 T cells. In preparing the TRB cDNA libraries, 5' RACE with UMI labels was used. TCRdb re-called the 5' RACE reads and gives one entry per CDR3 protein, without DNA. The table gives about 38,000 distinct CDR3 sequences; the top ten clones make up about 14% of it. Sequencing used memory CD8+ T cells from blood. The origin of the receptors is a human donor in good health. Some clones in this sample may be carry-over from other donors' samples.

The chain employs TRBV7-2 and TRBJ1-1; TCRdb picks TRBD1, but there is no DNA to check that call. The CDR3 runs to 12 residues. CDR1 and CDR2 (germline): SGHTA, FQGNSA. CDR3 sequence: CASSPGYTEAFF. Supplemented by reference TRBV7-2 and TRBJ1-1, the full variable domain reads GAGVSQSPSNKVTEKGKDVELRCDPISGHTALYWYRQSLGQGLEFLIYFQGNSAPDKSGLPSDRFSAERTGGSVSTLTIQRTQQEDSAVYLCASSPGYTEAFFGQGTRLTVV.

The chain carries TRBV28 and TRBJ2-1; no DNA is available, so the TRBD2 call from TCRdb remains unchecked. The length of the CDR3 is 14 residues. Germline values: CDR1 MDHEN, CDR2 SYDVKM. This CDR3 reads CASSPTSGGNEQFF. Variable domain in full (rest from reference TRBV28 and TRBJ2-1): DVKVTQSSRYLVKRTGEKVFLECVQDMDHENMFWYRQDPGLGLRLIYFSYDVKMKEKGDIPEGYSVSREKKERFSLILESASTNQTSMYLCASSPTSGGNEQFFGPGTRLTVL.

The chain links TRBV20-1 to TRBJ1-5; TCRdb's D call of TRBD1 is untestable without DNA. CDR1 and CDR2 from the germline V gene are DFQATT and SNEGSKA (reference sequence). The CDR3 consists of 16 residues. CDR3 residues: CSASIPYRGGKQPQHF.

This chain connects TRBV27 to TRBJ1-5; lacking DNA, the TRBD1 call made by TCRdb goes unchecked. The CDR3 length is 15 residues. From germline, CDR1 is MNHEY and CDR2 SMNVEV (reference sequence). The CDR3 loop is CASSTGTGGNQPQHF.

The CDR3: CASSPWWANTGELFF. The rearrangement links TRBV19 to TRBJ2-2; with no DNA, the TCRdb D assignment of TRBD1 cannot be verified. Germline V gene data show CDR1 as LNHDA and CDR2 as SQIVND (reference sequence). The CDR3 sequence is 15 residues long.

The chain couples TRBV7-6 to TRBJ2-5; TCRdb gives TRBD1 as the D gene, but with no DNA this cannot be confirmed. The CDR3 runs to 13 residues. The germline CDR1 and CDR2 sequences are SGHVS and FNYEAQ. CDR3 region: CASSSDIQETQYF.

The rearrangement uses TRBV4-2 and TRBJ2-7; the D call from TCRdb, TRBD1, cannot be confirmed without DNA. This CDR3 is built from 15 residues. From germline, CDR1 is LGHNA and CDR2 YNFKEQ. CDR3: CASSLETVGAYEQYF.

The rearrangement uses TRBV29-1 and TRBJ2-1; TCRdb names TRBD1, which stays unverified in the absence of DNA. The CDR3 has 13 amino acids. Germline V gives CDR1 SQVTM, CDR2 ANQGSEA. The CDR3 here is CSIRVPSYNEQFF.

The CDR3 reads CATSDSMTGGNEQYF. The chain uses TRBV24-1 and TRBJ2-7; TCRdb calls TRBD1, which cannot be checked without DNA. The CDR3 extends over 15 amino acids. The germline gives CDR1 KGHDR, CDR2 SFDVKD.

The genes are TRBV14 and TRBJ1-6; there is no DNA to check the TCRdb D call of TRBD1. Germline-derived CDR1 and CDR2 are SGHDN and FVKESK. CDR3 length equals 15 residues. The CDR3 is CASSQTGTGHSPLHF.

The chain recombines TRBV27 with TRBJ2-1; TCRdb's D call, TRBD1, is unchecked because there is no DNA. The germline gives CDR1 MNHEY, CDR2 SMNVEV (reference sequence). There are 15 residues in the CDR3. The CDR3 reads CASSPGTGRDNEQFF.

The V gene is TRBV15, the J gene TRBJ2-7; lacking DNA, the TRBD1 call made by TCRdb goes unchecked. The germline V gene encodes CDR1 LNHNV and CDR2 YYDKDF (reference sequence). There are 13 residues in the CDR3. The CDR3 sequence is CATSRDRGYEQYF.

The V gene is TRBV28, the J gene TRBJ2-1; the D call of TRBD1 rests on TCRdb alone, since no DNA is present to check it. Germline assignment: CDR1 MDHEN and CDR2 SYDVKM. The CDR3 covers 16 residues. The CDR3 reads CASSLGTAGSYNEQFF.

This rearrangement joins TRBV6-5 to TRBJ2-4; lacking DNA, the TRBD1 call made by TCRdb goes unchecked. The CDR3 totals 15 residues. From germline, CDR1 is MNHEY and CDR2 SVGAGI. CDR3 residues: CASSYSKGSGNIQYF.

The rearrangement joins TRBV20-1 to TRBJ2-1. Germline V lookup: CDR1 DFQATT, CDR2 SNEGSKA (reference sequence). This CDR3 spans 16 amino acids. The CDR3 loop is CSARDRALSSYNEQFF.

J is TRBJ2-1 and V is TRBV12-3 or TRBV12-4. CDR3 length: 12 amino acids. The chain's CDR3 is CASNGWNNEQFF.

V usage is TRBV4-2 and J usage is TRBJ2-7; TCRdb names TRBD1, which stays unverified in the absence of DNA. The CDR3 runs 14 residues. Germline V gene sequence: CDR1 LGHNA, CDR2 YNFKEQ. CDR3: CASSQGGRGYEQYF.

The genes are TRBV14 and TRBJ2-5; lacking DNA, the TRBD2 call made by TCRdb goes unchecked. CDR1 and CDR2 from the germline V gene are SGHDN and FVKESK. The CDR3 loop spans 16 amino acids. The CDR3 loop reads CASSPSSDLREKTQYF.

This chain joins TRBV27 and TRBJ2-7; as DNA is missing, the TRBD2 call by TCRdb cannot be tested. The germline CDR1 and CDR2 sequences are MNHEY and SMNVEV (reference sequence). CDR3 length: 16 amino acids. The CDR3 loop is CASKTIGGGRPYEQYF.

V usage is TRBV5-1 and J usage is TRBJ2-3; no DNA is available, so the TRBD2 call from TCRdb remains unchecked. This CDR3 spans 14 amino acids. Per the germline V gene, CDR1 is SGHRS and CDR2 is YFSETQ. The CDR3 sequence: CASSLVGGGDTQYF.

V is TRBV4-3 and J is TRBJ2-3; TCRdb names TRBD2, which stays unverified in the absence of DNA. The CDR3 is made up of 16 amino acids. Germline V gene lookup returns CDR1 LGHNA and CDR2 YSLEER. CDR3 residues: CASSQDYGGATDTQYF.